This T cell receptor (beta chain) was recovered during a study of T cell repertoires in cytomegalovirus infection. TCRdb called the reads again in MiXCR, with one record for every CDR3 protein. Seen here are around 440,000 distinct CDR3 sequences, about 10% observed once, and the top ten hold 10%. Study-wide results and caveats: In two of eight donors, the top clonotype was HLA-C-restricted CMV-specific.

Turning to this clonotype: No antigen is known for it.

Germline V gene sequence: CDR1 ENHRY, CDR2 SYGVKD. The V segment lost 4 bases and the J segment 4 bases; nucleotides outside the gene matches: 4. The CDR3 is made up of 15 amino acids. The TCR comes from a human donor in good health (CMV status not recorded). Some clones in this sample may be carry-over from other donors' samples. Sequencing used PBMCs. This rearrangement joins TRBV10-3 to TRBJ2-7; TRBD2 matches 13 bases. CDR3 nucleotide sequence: TGTGCCATCAGTGTACCGACTAGCGGGAGGTACGAGCAGTACTTC. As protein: CAISVPTSGRYEQYF.